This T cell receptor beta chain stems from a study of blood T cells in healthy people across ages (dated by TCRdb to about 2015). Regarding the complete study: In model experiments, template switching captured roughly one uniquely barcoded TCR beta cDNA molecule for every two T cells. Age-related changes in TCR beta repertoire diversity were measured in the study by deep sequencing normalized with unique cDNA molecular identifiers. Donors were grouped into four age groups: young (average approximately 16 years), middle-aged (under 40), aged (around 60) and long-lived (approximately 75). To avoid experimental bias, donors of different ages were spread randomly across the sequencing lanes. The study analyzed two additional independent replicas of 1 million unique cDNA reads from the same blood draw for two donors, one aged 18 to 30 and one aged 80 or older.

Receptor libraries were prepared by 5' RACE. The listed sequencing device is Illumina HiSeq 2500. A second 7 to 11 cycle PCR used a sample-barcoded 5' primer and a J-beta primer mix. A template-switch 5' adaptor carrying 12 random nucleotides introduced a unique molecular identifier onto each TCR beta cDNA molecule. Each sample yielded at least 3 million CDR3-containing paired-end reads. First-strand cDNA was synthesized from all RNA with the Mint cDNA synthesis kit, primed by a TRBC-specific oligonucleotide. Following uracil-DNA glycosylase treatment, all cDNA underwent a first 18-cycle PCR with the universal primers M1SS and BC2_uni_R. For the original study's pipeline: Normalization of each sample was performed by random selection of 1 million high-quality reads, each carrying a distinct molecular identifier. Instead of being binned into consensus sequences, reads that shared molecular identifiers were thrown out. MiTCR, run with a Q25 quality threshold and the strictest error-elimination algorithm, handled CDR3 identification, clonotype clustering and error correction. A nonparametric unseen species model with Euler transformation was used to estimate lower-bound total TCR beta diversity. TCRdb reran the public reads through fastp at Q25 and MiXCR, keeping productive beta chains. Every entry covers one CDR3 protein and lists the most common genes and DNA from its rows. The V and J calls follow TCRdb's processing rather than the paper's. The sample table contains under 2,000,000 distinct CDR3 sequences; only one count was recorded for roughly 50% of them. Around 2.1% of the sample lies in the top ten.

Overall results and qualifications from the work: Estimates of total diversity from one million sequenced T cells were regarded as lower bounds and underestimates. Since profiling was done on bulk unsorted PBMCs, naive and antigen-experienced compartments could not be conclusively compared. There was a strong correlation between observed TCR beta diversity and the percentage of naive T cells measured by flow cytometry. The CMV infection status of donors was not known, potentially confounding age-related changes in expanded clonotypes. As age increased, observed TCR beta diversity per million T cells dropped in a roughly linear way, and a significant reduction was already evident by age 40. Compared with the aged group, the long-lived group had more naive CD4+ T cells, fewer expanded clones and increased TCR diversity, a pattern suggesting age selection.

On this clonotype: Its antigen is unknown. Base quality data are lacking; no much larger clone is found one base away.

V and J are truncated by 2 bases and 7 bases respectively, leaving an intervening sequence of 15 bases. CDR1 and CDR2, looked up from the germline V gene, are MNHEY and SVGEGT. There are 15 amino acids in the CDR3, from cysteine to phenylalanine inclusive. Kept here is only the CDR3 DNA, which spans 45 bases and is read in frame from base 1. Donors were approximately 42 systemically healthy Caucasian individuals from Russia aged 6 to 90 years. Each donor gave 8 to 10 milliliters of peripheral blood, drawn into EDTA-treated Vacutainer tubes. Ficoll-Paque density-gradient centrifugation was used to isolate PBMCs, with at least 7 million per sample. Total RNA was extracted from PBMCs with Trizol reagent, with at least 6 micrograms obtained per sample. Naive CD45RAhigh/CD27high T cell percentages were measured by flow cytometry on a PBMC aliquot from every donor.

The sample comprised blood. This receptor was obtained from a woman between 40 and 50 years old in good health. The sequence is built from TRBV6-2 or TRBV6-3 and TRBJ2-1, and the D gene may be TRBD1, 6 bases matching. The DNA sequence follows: TGTGCCAGCAGTTACGTCGGACAGTTTCCTAATGAGCAGTTCTTC. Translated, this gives CASSYVGQFPNEQFF.